These 27 T cell receptor beta chains were all obtained from the same sample, sequenced in a study of T cell repertoires in cytomegalovirus infection. TCRdb used MiXCR to reprocess the reads, holding one entry per CDR3 protein. The sample lists 250,000 or so distinct CDR3 sequences, approximately 8.3% seen once, with roughly 15% in the top ten. Sequenced sample: PBMCs. These receptors were obtained from a human donor in good health (CMV status not recorded). Some clones in this sample may be carry-over from other donors' samples.

V and J are TRBV4-1 and TRBJ1-2; possibly TRBD1 for D (5 bases). V was clipped by 5 bases and J by 2 bases, with 30 bases between them. In germline, CDR1 is MGHRA, CDR2 YSYEKL. There are 20 residues in the CDR3. The CDR3 DNA is TGCGCCAGCAGCTCCAAACCCCCGTACAGGCAAGGGAGGGGAAACTATGGCTACACCTTC. Amino acid sequence: CASSSKPPYRQGRGNYGYTF.

The table lists this clonotype with many counts. The CDR3 bases are TGTGCCATCAGCCCTTTGGCCCTACCCTACGAGCAGTACTTC. Protein product: CAISPLALPYEQYF. J is TRBJ2-7 and V is TRBV10-3, with unresolved D. The CDR3 has 14 residues. Deletions cut 6 bases from V and 2 bases from J, with 14 bases between. Germline loops: CDR1 ENHRY, CDR2 SYGVKD.

This clonotype appeared many times. V usage is TRBV20-1 and J usage is TRBJ2-5; weak D call: TRBD2 (5 bases). CDR3 length: 13 amino acids. Trimming took 0 bases from V and 9 from J, leaving 14 bases between them. CDR1 and CDR2 from the germline V gene are DFQATT and SNEGSKA (reference sequence). For the CDR3, the DNA is TGCAGTGCTAGAGATGACCGGGGTGGGGCCCAGTACTTC. Translated: CSARDDRGGAQYF.

This clonotype has a count of ten or more. The chain carries TRBV28 and TRBJ2-1; D is unclear. Deletions cut 5 bases from V and 12 bases from J, with 14 bases between. Germline V gives CDR1 MDHEN, CDR2 SYDVKM. This CDR3 has 12 residues. The CDR3 protein is CASSIGLARQFF. CDR3 DNA: TGTGCCAGCAGTATTGGGCTCGCTAGGCAGTTCTTC.

This clonotype was counted many times. The chain joins TRBV7-2 to TRBJ2-7; 12 bases fit TRBD1. In germline, CDR1 is SGHTA, CDR2 FQGNSA. The length of the CDR3 is 15 residues. V dropped 3 bases and J dropped 5; count of bases not matched to a gene: 5. Written as DNA, the CDR3 is TGTGCCAGCAGCTTGGCCGGGACAGGGGGCCACGAGCAGTACTTC. Translating gives CASSLAGTGGHEQYF.

This clonotype was seen more than once but under ten times. The V call is TRBV2, the J call TRBJ1-2; no clear D gene. The germline V gene has CDR1 SNHLY and CDR2 FYNNEI. With 5 bases removed from V and 2 bases from J, the gap between germline ends came to 9 bases. There are 13 residues in the CDR3. The CDR3 nucleotides are TGTGCCAGCAGTACCGGGAAGAACTATGGCTACACCTTC. It specifies CASSTGKNYGYTF.

This clonotype was seen ten or more times. The chain combines TRBV7-9 with TRBJ2-1; 10 positions agree with TRBD2. The CDR3 covers 16 residues. With V trimmed by 3 bases and J by 2 bases, 4 bases remained unmatched. Per the germline V gene, CDR1 is SEHNR and CDR2 is FQNEAQ (reference sequence). CDR3 sequence: CASSFAGLAAYNEQFF. The CDR3 DNA sequence: TGTGCCAGCAGCTTCGCAGGACTAGCGGCCTACAATGAGCAGTTCTTC.

In this sample, this clonotype turned up many times. CDR3 loop: CASSEQGGGYNEQFF. DNA for the CDR3: TGTGCCAGCAGCGAACAAGGCGGGGGCTACAATGAGCAGTTCTTC. The gene calls are TRBV7-9 and TRBJ2-1, with 7 positions matching TRBD2. Germline CDR1 is SEHNR and CDR2 is FQNEAQ (reference sequence). CDR3 length: 15 residues. V shed 5 bases and J 3 bases; nucleotides not matched to a gene: 7. The full variable domain, completed using reference TRBV7-9 and TRBJ2-1, is DTGVSQNPRHKITKRGQNVTFRCDPISEHNRLYWYRQTLGQGPEFLTYFQNEAQLEKSRLLSDRFSAERPKGSFSTLEIQRTEQGDSAMYLCASSEQGGGYNEQFFGPGTRLTVL.

Ten or more counts support this clonotype. The chain joins TRBV7-8 to TRBJ1-6; D is possibly TRBD1 (6 bases). This CDR3 spans 13 amino acids. Trimming stripped 5 bases from V and 13 bases from J, with 15 bases between. Germline V gives CDR1 SGHVS, CDR2 FQNEAQ. In DNA, the CDR3 is TGTGCCAGCAGCAGGGGACACTCGCGGCCCCTCCACTTT. Translated: CASSRGHSRPLHF.

This clonotype came up many times. The V gene is TRBV7-2, the J gene TRBJ1-1; D call uncertain. V lost 1 base and J 2 bases, leaving 8 bases between the germline ends. The CDR3 spans 14 residues. Germline V gives CDR1 SGHTA, CDR2 FQGNSA. The CDR3 is CASSLDRINTEAFF. CDR3 sequence (DNA): TGTGCCAGCAGCTTAGACAGAATAAACACTGAAGCTTTCTTT.

V gene TRBV9 combines with J gene TRBJ1-2; 11 positions agree with TRBD1. After removal of 4 bases from V and 8 bases from J, the junction contained 7 bases not matched to a gene. Per germline, CDR1 SGDLS and CDR2 YYNGEE. This CDR3 comprises 14 residues. The CDR3 nucleotides read TGTGCCAGCAGCCCCGGACAGGGGGCCTGGGGCTACACCTTC. Encoded protein: CASSPGQGAWGYTF.

This clonotype was detected ten times or more. This chain connects TRBV5-1 to TRBJ1-4; 12 bases agree with TRBD1. The V gene's germline CDR1 is SGHRS and CDR2 YFSETQ. The V gene end was trimmed by 0 bases and the J gene end by 6 bases; junction bases not matched to a gene: 9. This CDR3 spans 18 amino acids. The CDR3 loop is CASSLAPGQGAIYEKLFF. The DNA of the CDR3 is TGCGCCAGCAGCTTGGCCCCGGGACAGGGGGCTATATATGAAAAACTGTTTTTT.

This clonotype was counted many times. The genes are TRBV5-6 and TRBJ1-1; no reliable D call. This CDR3 comprises 13 residues. The germline gives CDR1 SGHDT, CDR2 YYEEEE. The V and J ends lost 2 bases and 4 bases respectively, with 9 bases between them. CDR3 sequence: CASSFLASTEAFF. The CDR3 DNA sequence: TGTGCCAGCAGCTTTTTAGCCAGCACTGAAGCTTTCTTT.

This clonotype was found many times. V gene TRBV7-8 combines with J gene TRBJ1-6, with 9 bases identical to TRBD1. V lost 3 bases, J lost 0 bases, and 9 bases stayed unmatched. CDR3 length: 19 amino acids. Germline CDR1 is SGHVS and CDR2 is FQNEAQ. The CDR3 reads CASSFQQGAASSYNSPLHF. For the CDR3, the DNA is TGTGCCAGCAGCTTCCAACAGGGGGCCGCCAGCTCCTATAATTCACCCCTCCACTTT.

The gene calls are TRBV7-9 and TRBJ2-2, with D possibly matching TRBD2 (5 bases). The CDR3 loop spans 15 amino acids. V lost 2 bases, J lost 3 bases, and 10 bases lay in between. Germline values: CDR1 SEHNR, CDR2 FQNEAQ (reference sequence). The CDR3 DNA is TGTGCCAGCAGCTTACGGCAGGACTACACCGGGGAGCTGTTTTTT. This encodes CASSLRQDYTGELFF.

This clonotype was observed many times. The V call is TRBV7-9, the J call TRBJ2-3; D gene unclear. V was shortened by 5 bases and J by 1 base, with 16 bases between the two germline ends. The CDR3 sequence is 16 residues long. CDR1 is SEHNR, CDR2 FQNEAQ, per germline (reference sequence). CDR3 coding DNA: TGTGCCAGCAGCCCTGGGGTGAAGCTCGGCACAGATACGCAGTATTTT. This sequence encodes CASSPGVKLGTDTQYF.

Many counts were recorded for this clonotype. J is TRBJ2-2 and V is TRBV15; 8 nucleotides line up with TRBD1. Germline CDR1 and CDR2: LNHNV and YYDKDF (reference sequence). V was clipped by 4 bases and J by 4 bases; unmatched bases: 5. The CDR3 runs 15 residues. DNA of the CDR3: TGTGCCACCAGCACGGGACAGGTGCCCACCGGGGAGCTGTTTTTT. It codes for CATSTGQVPTGELFF.

In its sample, this clonotype was seen a few times. The DNA for the CDR3 is TGTGCCAGCAACGGACTAGCGGGAGCAAAATACGAGCAGTACTTC. Encoded protein: CASNGLAGAKYEQYF. The chain links TRBV11-2 to TRBJ2-7, with TRBD2 identical over 13 bases. Trimming cost V 7 bases and J 4 bases; bases outside gene matches: 7. Germline V gene lookup returns CDR1 SGHAT and CDR2 FQNNGV. This CDR3 region has 15 residues.

The rearrangement links TRBV14 to TRBJ2-3, with 8 nucleotides matching TRBD2. The CDR3 totals 19 residues. Germline assignment: CDR1 SGHDN and CDR2 FVKESK. V was clipped by 0 bases and J by 1 base; unmatched bases: 12. The CDR3 sequence is CASSQEEAQREPGTDTQYF. The CDR3 nucleotides read TGTGCCAGCAGCCAAGAAGAAGCCCAGCGGGAGCCTGGCACAGATACGCAGTATTTT.

V and J are TRBV29-1 and TRBJ2-3; D is unresolved. Trimming shortened V by 2 bases and J by 4 bases, and 4 bases separated the two germline ends. Germline loops: CDR1 SQVTM, CDR2 ANQGSEA. The CDR3 covers 11 residues. CDR3 region: CSVETSDTQYF. CDR3 DNA: TGCAGCGTTGAAACCTCAGATACGCAGTATTTT.

This clonotype was counted many times. CDR3 sequence reads: CASSLQGKGSTDTQYF. CDR3 coding DNA: TGTGCCAGCAGCCTACAGGGGAAGGGAAGCACAGATACGCAGTATTTT. This chain uses TRBV7-9 with TRBJ2-3; 7 bases are shared with TRBD1. With 5 bases clipped from V and 0 bases from J, the junction kept 8 bases outside the gene matches. Germline CDR1 reads SEHNR; CDR2 reads FQNEAQ (reference sequence). CDR3 length: 16 amino acids.

This clonotype occurred many times. The V and J genes are TRBV7-2 and TRBJ2-2, with 15 nucleotides matching TRBD2. The CDR3 has 20 amino acids. The J segment lost 2 bases and the V segment lost 5 bases, leaving 12 bases of the junction unmatched. CDR1 and CDR2 (germline): SGHTA, FQGNSA. Here the CDR3 DNA reads TGTGCCAGCAGCCGAGGGACTAGCGGGGGGAGGAGATTAAACACCGGGGAGCTGTTTTTT. It is translated as CASSRGTSGGRRLNTGELFF.

This clonotype appeared many times. The CDR3 DNA is TGTGCCTGGACAAGTAGCGGGTACGAGCAGTACTTC. Translation gives CAWTSSGYEQYF. The chain links TRBV30 to TRBJ2-7, with 7 bases fitting TRBD2. Germline V gives CDR1 GTSNPN, CDR2 SVGIG (reference sequence). This CDR3 has 12 amino acids. V gave up 4 bases and J gave up 4 bases; unmatched junction bases: 4.

This clonotype came up a few times. The CDR3 bases are TGTGCCAGCAGCCTATGGGGGGTTTCGGGGCAAGAGACCCAGTACTTC. Translated, it gives CASSLWGVSGQETQYF. The chain recombines TRBV7-2 with TRBJ2-5; tentatively, D is TRBD2 (6 bases). Looked up from germline, CDR1 is SGHTA and CDR2 is FQGNSA. V was clipped by 5 bases and J by 2 bases, with 18 bases between them. This CDR3 has 16 residues. The complete variable domain, with remaining parts taken from reference TRBV7-2 and TRBJ2-5, reads GAGVSQSPSNKVTEKGKDVELRCDPISGHTALYWYRQSLGQGLEFLIYFQGNSAPDKSGLPSDRFSAERTGGSVSTLTIQRTQQEDSAVYLCASSLWGVSGQETQYFGPGTRLLVL.

This clonotype was picked up many times. The chain links TRBV7-2 to TRBJ2-7; D remains unclear. Germline V gene data show CDR1 as SGHTA and CDR2 as FQGNSA. The V end lost 1 base, the J end lost 2 bases, and 12 bases lay between the germline ends. The CDR3 runs 15 residues. The CDR3 coding sequence is TGTGCCAGCAGCTTAGAGGTGACGAATACCTACGAGCAGTACTTC. It yields the protein CASSLEVTNTYEQYF.

The sample holds many counts of this clonotype. CDR3 protein: CASSSTRASYEQYF. CDR3 bases: TGTGCCAGCAGCTCCACGAGGGCCTCCTACGAGCAGTACTTC. This chain connects TRBV7-2 to TRBJ2-7; D is possibly TRBD2 (5 bases). Germline assignment: CDR1 SGHTA and CDR2 FQGNSA. The length of the CDR3 is 14 residues. Trimming removed 4 bases from V and 0 bases from J, with 10 bases in between.

This clonotype was counted only a few times. The chain has TRBV12-3 or TRBV12-4 and TRBJ2-5; no clear D. This CDR3 has 16 residues. Trimming removed 1 base at V and 1 base at J, with 13 bases between. The CDR3 bases are TGTGCCAGCAGTTTAGGCGGCCCCACCTCCCAAGAGACCCAGTACTTC. It encodes CASSLGGPTSQETQYF.